The clone carrying this T cell receptor (beta chain) was seen a handful of times. CDR1 is GTSNPN and CDR2 is SVGIG in the germline V gene (reference sequence). The CDR3 totals 15 residues. Trimming removed 0 bases at V and 0 bases at J, with 10 bases between. Generated by immunoSEQ multiplex PCR, the TCRdb table keeps only in-frame clones and is missing some. This sample has millions of clones, with around 96% found just once. This specimen comes from a study of shared clonotypes between healthy human individuals. Positive CCR7 selection of CD45RO-negative cells yielded the naive CD8 cells, and terminally differentiated effector memory CD45RA+ cells were excluded.

The chain uses TRBV30 and TRBJ2-3; a possible D gene is TRBD2 (5 bases). This TCR came from a man in his late teens or twenties in good health. Sequenced material: naive CD8+ T cells sorted from blood. CDR3 nucleotides: TGTGCCTGGAGTGTCTTGACTAAGAGCACAGATACGCAGTATTTT. It codes for CAWSVLTKSTDTQYF. The whole variable domain, filled in from reference TRBV30 and TRBJ2-3, reads SQTIHQWPATLVQPVGSPLSLECTVEGTSNPNLYWYRQAAGRGLQLLFYSVGIGQISSEVPQNLSASRPQDRQFILSSKKLLLSDSGFYLCAWSVLTKSTDTQYFGPGTRLTVL.